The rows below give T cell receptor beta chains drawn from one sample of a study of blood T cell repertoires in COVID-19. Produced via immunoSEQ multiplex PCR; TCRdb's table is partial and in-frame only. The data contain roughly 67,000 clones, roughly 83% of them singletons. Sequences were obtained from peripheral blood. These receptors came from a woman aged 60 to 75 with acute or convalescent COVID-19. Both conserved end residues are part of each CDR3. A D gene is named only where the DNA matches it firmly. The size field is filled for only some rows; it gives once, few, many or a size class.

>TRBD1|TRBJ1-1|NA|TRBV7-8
CASSFVQGLLNTEAFF
TGTGCCAGCAGCTTCGTACAGGGGCTTTTGAACACTGAAGCTTTCTTT
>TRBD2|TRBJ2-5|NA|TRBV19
CASSTSLAGGQETQYF
TGTGCCAGTAGTACCTCACTAGCGGGGGGCCAAGAGACCCAGTACTTC
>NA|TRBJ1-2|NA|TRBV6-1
CASSESSGYGYTF
TGTGCCAGCAGTGAAAGCTCCGGGTATGGCTACACCTTC
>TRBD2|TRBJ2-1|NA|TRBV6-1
CASSEALAGGREQFF
TGTGCCAGCAGTGAAGCGTTAGCGGGGGGGCGTGAGCAGTTCTTC
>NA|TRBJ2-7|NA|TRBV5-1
CASSFGGTGGYEQYF
TGCGCCAGCAGCTTTGGGGGGACTGGGGGATACGAGCAGTACTTC
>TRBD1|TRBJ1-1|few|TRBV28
CASTPDRGRGNTEAFF
TGTGCCAGCACCCCAGACAGGGGGAGGGGGAACACTGAAGCTTTCTTT
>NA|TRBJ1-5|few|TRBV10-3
CAISESRQKDQPQHF
TGTGCCATCAGTGAATCCAGGCAAAAGGATCAGCCCCAGCATTTT
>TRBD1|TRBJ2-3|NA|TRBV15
CATSSRTGPAPDTQYF
TGTGCCACCAGCAGCCGGACAGGGCCGGCGCCAGATACGCAGTATTTT
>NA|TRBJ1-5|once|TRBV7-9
CASSLGDWYSNQPQHF
TGTGCCAGCAGCTTAGGGGACTGGTATAGCAATCAGCCCCAGCATTTT
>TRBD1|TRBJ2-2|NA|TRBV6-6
CASSLRQGASGELFF
TGTGCCAGCAGTTTAAGACAGGGGGCCTCCGGGGAGCTGTTTTTT
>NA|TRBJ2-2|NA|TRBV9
CASSVGAGPGELFF
TGTGCCAGCAGCGTAGGAGCAGGGCCCGGGGAGCTGTTTTTT
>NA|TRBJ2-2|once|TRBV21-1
CASSRGPLLYPTGELFF
TGTGCCAGCAGCAGGGGCCCCCTCCTATACCCCACCGGGGAGCTGTTTTTT
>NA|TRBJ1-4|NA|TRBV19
CASSSGIREKLFF
TGTGCCAGTAGTTCAGGGATTAGGGAAAAACTGTTTTTT
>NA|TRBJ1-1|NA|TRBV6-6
CASSYPSARGNTEAFF
TGTGCCAGCAGTTACCCTAGTGCCAGGGGGAACACTGAAGCTTTCTTT